The source of this T cell receptor beta chain is a study of blood T cell repertoires in COVID-19. Trimming removed 7 bases at V and 1 base at J, with 10 bases between. Germline values: CDR1 LNHDA, CDR2 SQIVND (reference sequence). The CDR3 is made up of 13 amino acids. TCRdb keeps only in-frame clones here, not all; method: immunoSEQ multiplex PCR. This table has some 300,000 clones, roughly 90% appearing once. The sample comprised PBMCs or T cells enriched from blood (not recorded which). This receptor was taken from a woman aged 25 to 39 who had been exposed to COVID-19. V is TRBV19 and J is TRBJ1-1; D remains unclear. In DNA, the CDR3 is TGTGCCAGTAAGATGGCTGGGAACACTGAAGCTTTCTTT. Translating it yields CASKMAGNTEAFF.